These T cell receptor beta chains were read from a single sample in a study of cytotoxic CD8 clonotypes in ibrutinib-treated CLL. Method: immunoSEQ multiplex PCR; TCRdb's copy keeps in-frame clones and lacks some. The sample includes over 250,000 clones, approximately 79% of them seen just once. The source was PBMCs, collected at disease progression, from a patient treated with ibrutinib. The receptor set was obtained from a human donor with chronic lymphocytic leukemia. Each CDR3 is given with its conserved first and last residue. A D gene is named only where the DNA matches it firmly. Clone size is shown for a subset of rows, as once, few, many or a class of expanded clone.

>TRBV20-1|.|few|TRBJ2-7
CSASPLNEQYF
TGCAGTGCTAGCCCCCTCAACGAGCAGTACTTC
>TRBV10-3|TRBD1|.|TRBJ1-2
CAISESAIKTGKGYTF
TGTGCCATCAGTGAGTCGGCCATTAAGACAGGGAAGGGCTACACCTTC
>TRBV7-9|.|.|TRBJ2-7
CASSWTEKQYF
TGTGCCAGCAGCTGGACTGAAAAGCAGTACTTC
>TRBV5-1|.|once|TRBJ2-5
CASSRTAQETQYF
TGCGCCAGCAGCCGGACAGCCCAAGAGACCCAGTACTTC
>TRBV29-1|TRBD1|many|TRBJ2-2
CSAGGRATGELFF
TGCAGCGCAGGGGGTAGGGCAACCGGGGAGCTGTTTTTT
>TRBV29-1|.|.|TRBJ2-7
CSVGSAPGGQYF
.
>TRBV7-2|TRBD1|.|TRBJ1-2
CASSPGPAEGARGYTF
TGTGCCAGCAGCCCGGGTCCCGCAGAGGGGGCGCGGGGCTACACCTTC
>TRBV5-6|TRBD1|once|TRBJ1-4
CASSSLWDRGGEKLFF
TGTGCCAGCAGCTCCTTATGGGACAGGGGTGGAGAAAAACTGTTTTTT
>TRBV7-9|.|.|TRBJ1-1
CASSPPRFLDYMNTEAFF
TGTGCCAGCAGCCCGCCCAGGTTCTTGGATTATATGAACACTGAAGCTTTCTTT
>TRBV5-4|TRBD1|few|TRBJ1-5
CASSFTGDFSNQPQHF
TGTGCCAGCAGCTTTACAGGGGACTTTAGCAATCAGCCCCAGCATTTT
>TRBV7-9|TRBD1|.|TRBJ2-7
CASSSPRTGGGFEQYF
TGTGCCAGCAGCTCCCCCAGGACAGGGGGTGGTTTCGAGCAGTACTTC
>TRBV2|.|.|TRBJ2-3
CASSAMGWNTDTQYF
TGTGCCAGCAGTGCAATGGGGTGGAACACAGATACGCAGTATTTT
>TRBV6-5|TRBD1|.|TRBJ2-7
CASSAGTAYEQYF
TGTGCCAGCAGTGCCGGGACAGCCTACGAGCAGTACTTC
>TRBV25-1|.|.|TRBJ2-5
CASSARDLGTQYF
TGTGCCAGCAGTGCTAGGGACTTAGGGACCCAGTACTTC
>TRBV18|.|.|TRBJ2-7
CASSPGAGREQYF
TGTGCCAGCTCGCCGGGGGCGGGGCGGGAGCAGTACTTC
>TRBV19|TRBD1|few|TRBJ2-1
CASSPVRDRGYNEQFF
TGTGCCAGTAGTCCGGTGAGGGACAGGGGCTACAATGAGCAGTTCTTC